These 22 T cell receptor beta chains originate from one sample sequenced in a study of CD8 T cells in Susac syndrome. RNA amounts of roughly 0.5 to 1 ug underwent reverse transcription with random hexamers. TCRdb re-called the immunoSEQ multiplex PCR reads through MiXCR, storing one row per CDR3 protein. The sample holds about 83,000 distinct CDR3 sequences; 95% are singletons and the top ten take under 0.5%. The sequenced material came from CD8+ T cells from PBMCs. The receptors derive from a human donor with Susac syndrome.

CDR3: CSATPAGELFF. CDR3 DNA sequence: TGCAGTGCCACCCCAGCCGGGGAGCTGTTTTTT. The chain couples TRBV20-1 to TRBJ2-2; D not resolved. Germline CDR1 DFQATT, CDR2 SNEGSKA (reference sequence). V lost 6 bases to trimming and J lost 6 bases, with 8 bases between them. The CDR3 length is 11 residues.

The CDR3 DNA is TGCAGCGCCGGTAGAGGCCTAGCGGGACTAAATGAGCAGTTCTTC. Its translation: CSAGRGLAGLNEQFF. The genes are TRBV29-1 and TRBJ2-1, with 9 bases matching TRBD2. The V segment lost 7 bases and the J segment 7 bases; nucleotides outside the gene matches: 14. CDR1 SQVTM and CDR2 ANQGSEA come from the germline V gene. The CDR3 is 15 residues long.

The V call is TRBV7-8, the J call TRBJ2-5; 7 bases align to TRBD2. The CDR3 is 15 amino acids. The V gene end was trimmed by 1 base and the J gene end by 3 bases; junction bases not matched to a gene: 5. CDR1 is SGHVS and CDR2 is FQNEAQ in the germline V gene. This chain's CDR3 is CASSLEGGIEETQYF. CDR3 nucleotide sequence: TGTGCCAGCAGCTTAGAGGGAGGGATTGAAGAGACCCAGTACTTC.

The chain uses TRBV25-1 and TRBJ2-1; no clear D. Trimming cost V 6 bases and J 4 bases, with 13 bases left between them. Germline CDR1 reads MGHDK; CDR2 reads SYGVNS. The CDR3 covers 14 residues. The chain's CDR3 is CASSRPLEYNEQFF. The CDR3 nucleotides read TGTGCCAGCAGCAGGCCGCTGGAGTACAATGAGCAGTTCTTC.

This rearrangement joins TRBV29-1 to TRBJ2-7; 9 nucleotides match TRBD1. CDR1 is SQVTM and CDR2 is ANQGSEA in the germline V gene. The V segment lost 7 bases and the J segment 7 bases; nucleotides outside the gene matches: 8. The CDR3 spans 12 residues. CDR3 in amino acids: CSGEDRGGEQYF. The DNA for the CDR3 is TGCAGCGGAGAGGACAGGGGTGGTGAGCAGTACTTC.

The chain couples TRBV29-1 to TRBJ2-2; D tentatively fits TRBD1 or TRBD2 (6 bases each). The CDR3 is made up of 16 amino acids. CDR1 is SQVTM and CDR2 is ANQGSEA in the germline V gene. Between the trimmed V and J ends, which lost 1 base and 4 bases, there was a span of 16 bases. In DNA form, the CDR3 reads TGCAGCGTTGAAGGAGAGGGGGGAGGTAGCACCGGGGAGCTGTTTTTT. Amino acids: CSVEGEGGGSTGELFF.

The V and J genes are TRBV29-1 and TRBJ1-2; 8 bases fit TRBD1. J gave up 5 bases and V 6 bases, and 20 bases lay outside the gene matches. This CDR3 comprises 17 residues. Per the germline V gene, CDR1 is SQVTM and CDR2 is ANQGSEA. The CDR3 region is CSVNLPGQVGTLYGYTF. CDR3 sequence (DNA): TGCAGCGTCAACCTCCCGGGACAGGTCGGGACTCTATATGGCTACACCTTC.

V gene TRBV20-1 combines with J gene TRBJ2-2; 12 bases match TRBD2. The ends lost 2 bases at V and 5 bases at J; junction bases unmatched: 3. This CDR3 is built from 15 residues. In germline, CDR1 is DFQATT, CDR2 SNEGSKA (reference sequence). DNA of the CDR3: TGCAGTGCTAGACCAGGGACTAGCGGGACCGGGGAGCTGTTTTTT. It is translated as CSARPGTSGTGELFF.

The chain joins TRBV20-1 to TRBJ2-5; D may be TRBD1 (6 bases). The CDR3 has 14 residues. V was clipped by 0 bases and J by 2 bases, with 10 bases between them. Germline CDR1 reads DFQATT; CDR2 reads SNEGSKA (reference sequence). CDR3 nucleotides: TGCAGTGCTAGAGATCGAACAGGGCAAGAGACCCAGTACTTC. This translates into CSARDRTGQETQYF.

To note about this clonotype: The germline gene is not matched at one end of the junction; a read error may be the cause. The chain combines TRBV18 with TRBJ2-1, with TRBD2 matching 7 bases. This CDR3 has 16 amino acids. Looked up from germline, CDR1 is KGHSH and CDR2 is LQKENI. CDR3 loop: CTSSQDGRGLNNEQFF. DNA of the CDR3: TGTACCAGCTCACAGGATGGGCGGGGGTTAAACAATGAGCAGTTCTTC. Variable domain in full (rest from reference TRBV18 and TRBJ2-1): NAGVMQNPRHLVRRRGQEARLRCSPMKGHSHVYWYRQLPEEGLKFMVYLQKENIIDESGMPKERFSAEFPKEGPSILRIQQVVRGDSAAYFCTSSQDGRGLNNEQFFGPGTRLTVL.

This chain joins TRBV29-1 and TRBJ1-2; TRBD1 aligns across 7 bases. Germline lookup yields CDR1 SQVTM and CDR2 ANQGSEA. The CDR3 has 13 amino acids. Unmatched junction bases numbered 2, after V lost 2 bases and J lost 2 bases. The CDR3: CSVELGGNYGYTF. CDR3 DNA: TGCAGCGTTGAATTAGGGGGCAACTATGGCTACACCTTC.

This clonotype has only a few counts. DNA of the CDR3: TGCGCCAGCAGCTTGTCGGGGCCAGGGGGGTTGAACTATGGCTACACCTTC. Encoded protein: CASSLSGPGGLNYGYTF. This rearrangement joins TRBV5-1 to TRBJ1-2; the match to TRBD1 covers 7 bases. The CDR3 has 17 residues. Germline V gives CDR1 SGHRS, CDR2 YFSETQ. The J segment lost 2 bases and the V segment lost 1 base, leaving 11 bases of the junction unmatched.

The chain has TRBV27 and TRBJ2-7, with TRBD2 identical over 8 bases. The germline V gene has CDR1 MNHEY and CDR2 SMNVEV (reference sequence). The CDR3 length is 14 residues. V gave up 7 bases and J gave up 4 bases; unmatched junction bases: 9. The CDR3 DNA sequence: TGTGCCAGCACACTAGCGGTGCCTGGGTACGAGCAGTACTTC. Amino acid sequence: CASTLAVPGYEQYF.

V and J are TRBV21-1 and TRBJ1-5. TRBV21-1 represents a pseudogene. The CDR3 covers 14 residues. Here the CDR3 reads CASKDVLGNQPQHF. The DNA for the CDR3 is TGTGCCAGCAAGGACGTATTGGGCAATCAGCCCCAGCATTTT.

The gene calls are TRBV28 and TRBJ2-1; 8 bases are shared with TRBD1. In germline, CDR1 is MDHEN, CDR2 SYDVKM. The CDR3 runs 13 residues. J gave up 6 bases and V 3 bases, and 1 base lay outside the gene matches. This CDR3 reads CASSLDRVNEQFF. CDR3 DNA: TGTGCCAGCAGTTTGGACAGGGTCAATGAGCAGTTCTTC.

The rearrangement joins TRBV6-2 or TRBV6-3 to TRBJ2-7, with 10 bases that match TRBD2. Germline CDR1 and CDR2: MNHEY and SVGEGT. With 5 bases clipped from V and 6 bases from J, the junction kept 13 bases outside the gene matches. The CDR3 has 16 amino acids. CDR3 coding DNA: TGTGCCAGCAGTCTCACCCTATCGGGACTAGCGACCGAGCAGTACTTC. Protein sequence: CASSLTLSGLATEQYF.

The CDR3 protein is CASSQDQRGGQETQYF. CDR3 nucleotide sequence: TGTGCCAGCAGCCAGGACCAAAGAGGGGGGCAAGAGACCCAGTACTTC. The V and J genes are TRBV3-1 and TRBJ2-5, with D perhaps TRBD1 or TRBD2 (6 bases each). This CDR3 spans 16 amino acids. The germline V and J ends were trimmed by 3 bases and 2 bases, with 16 bases remaining between them. Looked up from germline, CDR1 is LGHDT and CDR2 is YNNKEL (reference sequence).

This chain uses TRBV20-1 with TRBJ2-1; 12 nucleotides align to TRBD2. V shed 7 bases, J shed 7 bases, and the junction held 8 bases outside the gene matches. Germline-derived CDR1 and CDR2 are DFQATT and SNEGSKA (reference sequence). This CDR3 has 14 amino acids. The CDR3 loop reads CSGRLAGVRNEQFF. CDR3 coding DNA: TGCAGTGGGAGACTAGCGGGAGTGAGGAATGAGCAGTTCTTC.

This clonotype appeared once. This chain joins TRBV9 and TRBJ1-2, with unresolved D. The germline V and J ends were trimmed by 3 bases and 2 bases, with 8 bases remaining between them. Germline V lookup: CDR1 SGDLS, CDR2 YYNGEE. This CDR3 has 13 amino acids. CDR3 bases: TGTGCCAGCAGCGACCGAACGAACTATGGCTACACCTTC. Translated, it gives CASSDRTNYGYTF.

This rearrangement joins TRBV6-2 or TRBV6-3 to TRBJ2-7; no definite D call. Germline loops: CDR1 MNHEY, CDR2 SVGEGT. V lost 0 bases to trimming and J lost 0 bases, with 6 bases between them. CDR3 size: 14 residues. CDR3: CASSYSISSYEQYF. CDR3 nucleotide sequence: TGTGCCAGCAGTTACTCTATCAGCTCCTACGAGCAGTACTTC.

V usage is TRBV25-1 and J usage is TRBJ2-1, with TRBD1 matching over 9 bases. V shed 3 bases, J shed 0 bases, and the junction held 0 bases outside the gene matches. The CDR3 spans 15 residues. Germline V gene lookup returns CDR1 MGHDK and CDR2 SYGVNS. The CDR3, as DNA: TGTGCCAGCAGTGAGACAGGGGGCTCCTACAATGAGCAGTTCTTC. Encoded protein: CASSETGGSYNEQFF.

CDR3 sequence: CASSYAGPYEQYF. CDR3 sequence (DNA): TGTGCCAGCAGTTACGCAGGGCCCTACGAGCAGTACTTC. The chain joins TRBV6-5 to TRBJ2-7, with D possibly matching TRBD1 (5 bases). V shed 2 bases and J shed 2 bases, with 7 bases lying between them. From germline, CDR1 is MNHEY and CDR2 SVGAGI. CDR3 size: 13 residues.